This paragraph covers one TCR beta chain sequence. Its antigen specificity is not known. The library was generated by 5' RACE. Each TCR library was prepared from 3,000 to 4,000 ng of total RNA. For each sample, cDNA was synthesized in eight separate reactions using SMARTScribe reverse transcriptase. During cDNA synthesis, template switching was used to introduce unique molecular identifiers that contained a 6-nucleotide sample barcode. TCRalpha and TCRbeta cDNA was amplified by two nested PCRs of 16 and 9 cycles, with bead purification after each PCR. Before amplification, the cDNA was treated with uracil DNA-glycosylase and purified using the QIAquick PCR purification kit. The second PCR was the step at which Illumina TruSeq-compatible adapters and sample-specific barcodes were added. Library quality and concentration were assessed using TapeStation and Qubit, and roughly 5.5 ng of each library was pooled. Sequencing of pooled libraries was carried out on an Illumina HiSeq2500 single-index Rapid Run using 2 x 100 bp reads and custom sequencing primers. Regarding the original processing steps: PCR and sequencing errors were corrected by UMI-based consensus assembly using MiGEC version 1.2.6. MiXCR version 2.1.1 was used for V(D)J alignment, clonotype assembly and CDR3 extraction. Gene usage, clonotype sharing and MAIT/NKT TCR abundance were normalised by analysing the top 1000, 10 000 and 20 000 clonotypes per sample. Diversity was computed as the inverse Simpson index with the vegan R package after downsampling to 27 000 UMIs. Paired Mann-Whitney U tests on discordant twin pairs were used, with Benjamini-Hochberg multiple-testing correction. The reads were reprocessed in TCRdb, with one entry per CDR3 protein sequence and no accompanying DNA. TCRdb, not the authors, supplied the V and J calls. This sample's listing comprises approximately 420,000 distinct CDR3 sequences. Roughly 2.5% of the sample goes to the ten largest clones.

This sample was taken from a study of monozygotic twins with inflammatory bowel disease (dated by TCRdb to the late 2010s). Describing the broader study: In total, 28 monozygotic twin pairs made up the full study: 19 Danish pairs, all IBD-discordant, plus nine German pairs, of which four were IBD-concordant and five were IBD-discordant. Disease-associated traits were sought mainly through comparisons between IBD patients and their genetically identical healthy co-twins within discordant pairs. Each individual had, on average, about 151 000 unique TCRalpha sequences and 181 000 unique TCRbeta sequences available for analysis.

The germline V gene sets CDR1 to SGHRS and CDR2 to YFSETQ. Including the terminal cysteine and phenylalanine, the CDR3 comprises 17 residues. The DNA sequence is not available. From each donor, a roughly 2.7 ml peripheral blood sample was collected into PAXgene tubes and stored at -80 degrees C. Without any T cell sorting, total RNA was extracted from whole blood using the PAXgene blood miRNA kit on an automated QIAcube. Peripheral blood from monozygotic twin pairs concordant or discordant for inflammatory bowel disease was subjected to deep TCRalpha and TCRbeta repertoire profiling with unique molecular barcoding. Smoking habits were recorded for all twin pairs, and individuals were classified as current, former or never smokers. Study-wide conclusions, independent of this receptor: The results gave no support for a single strong signal or clonotype linked to IBD. IBD patients shared fewer clonotypes with other individuals than healthy twins did, most markedly in patients showing signs of disease activity. The analysis was unable to tell apart different T cell subtypes. Differing immunosuppressive treatments among patients may have added background noise and inter-individual variability to the repertoires. Concordant and discordant twins showed no difference in repertoire similarity, possibly because of limited statistical power. IBD patients had lower TCRbeta repertoire diversity, measured by the inverse Simpson index, than their healthy co-twins.

The sample was blood. The TCR originated in a human donor with ulcerative colitis or Crohn's disease, or a healthy co-twin of an affected twin (not recorded which). The rearranged chain carries TRBV5-1 and TRBJ2-1; TCRdb proposes TRBD1, but this gene call is untestable without DNA. The CDR3 here reads CASGQTEIRSSYNEQFF.